This T cell receptor (beta chain) appears in the sequencing data of a study of blood T cell repertoires in COVID-19. Sequenced by immunoSEQ multiplex PCR; TCRdb stores in-frame clones only, minus some. The data show approximately 250,000 clones, with around 88% seen just once and approximately 5% held by the top ten. From germline, CDR1 is SGHTA and CDR2 FQGNSA. This CDR3 contains 16 residues. Unmatched junction bases numbered 18, after V lost 6 bases and J lost 8 bases. The chain carries TRBV7-2 and TRBJ1-2; 7 nucleotides line up with TRBD1. The material sequenced was peripheral blood. The clonotype originates from an elderly woman with COVID-19, enrolled during active disease. The CDR3 sequence is CASSHNRGQREEGYTF. For the CDR3, the DNA is TGTGCCAGCAGTCACAACCGGGGACAGAGAGAAGAGGGCTACACCTTC.